This TCR beta chain was recorded in a study of graft-versus-host responses after intestinal transplantation. The overall study: Grafts that recipients had were multivisceral, liver-intestinal, or isolated intestinal transplants. Tacrolimus and steroids were given for two to three years to all recipients after anti-thymocyte globulin induction.

Study-wide points: Among circulating GvH clones, peak levels were associated with early post-transplant declines in HvG clones.

As for this clone: Its matching antigen is unknown. Different DNA sequences within this sample yield the same CDR3.

Clones were sequenced by immunoSEQ multiplex PCR, and TCRdb holds only the in-frame ones, with some missing. The table includes about 120,000 clones, 90% detected once. Germline CDR1 and CDR2: SGHTA and FQGNSA. V was cut by 3 bases and J by 0 bases, with 9 bases left in between. The CDR3 runs to 14 residues. The chain is built from TRBV7-2 and TRBJ2-7; possibly TRBD1 for D (5 bases). Sequencing was performed on unstimulated CD4+ T cells sorted from spleen or lymph node cells, taken before intestinal transplant. This TCR was recovered from a human donor who received an intestinal transplant. The CDR3 is CASSFQGSSYEQYF. CDR3 in DNA: TGTGCCAGCAGCTTTCAGGGCAGCTCCTACGAGCAGTACTTC.